The clone carrying this TCR beta chain was seen a single time. Its antigen is still unknown. Some clones are missing from TCRdb's copy, which holds only in-frame ones; the method was immunoSEQ multiplex PCR. The data hold tens of thousands of clones, with 89% observed a single time. This sample is part of a study of T cell responses to AZD1222 COVID-19 vaccine. General study results and limits: Among spike-specific TCRs, nearly half reportedly target unmutated variant regions.

The CDR3 contains 15 residues. V dropped 2 bases and J dropped 12 bases, with 20 bases sitting between them. The V gene's germline CDR1 is LNHDA and CDR2 SQIVND (reference sequence). The chain recombines TRBV19 with TRBJ2-1; D may be TRBD1 (6 bases). Sample: peripheral blood, taken 28 days after the second AZD1222 dose. This receptor was identified in an adult who received the AZD1222 COVID-19 vaccine. The CDR3 DNA reads as TGTGCCAGTAGTATACAGGGGACCCCGTCGATAGTGCAGTTCTTC. Translated: CASSIQGTPSIVQFF.